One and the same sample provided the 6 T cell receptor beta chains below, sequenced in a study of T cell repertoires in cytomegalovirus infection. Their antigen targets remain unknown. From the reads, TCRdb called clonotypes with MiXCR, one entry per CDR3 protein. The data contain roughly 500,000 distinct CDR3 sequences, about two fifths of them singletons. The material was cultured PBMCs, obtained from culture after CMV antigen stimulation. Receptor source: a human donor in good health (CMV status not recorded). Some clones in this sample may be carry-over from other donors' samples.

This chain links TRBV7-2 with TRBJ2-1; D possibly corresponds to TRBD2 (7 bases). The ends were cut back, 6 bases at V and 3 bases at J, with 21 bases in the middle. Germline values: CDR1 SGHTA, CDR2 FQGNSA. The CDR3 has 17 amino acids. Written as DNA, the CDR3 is TGTGCCAGCAGTCCATTAGGGGGGGGCAGGGGCTACAATGAGCAGTTCTTC. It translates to CASSPLGGGRGYNEQFF.

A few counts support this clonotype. Here the CDR3 DNA reads TGTGCCAGCAGCCGGGCTAGCAGAAACGGCGAGCAGTACTTC. Amino acid sequence: CASSRASRNGEQYF. This sequence joins TRBV7-2 and TRBJ2-7; D is perhaps TRBD2 (5 bases). The germline gives CDR1 SGHTA, CDR2 FQGNSA. This CDR3 is built from 14 residues. The V and J ends lost 5 bases and 6 bases respectively, with 17 bases between them. Full variable domain (outside the CDR3, taken from reference TRBV7-2 and TRBJ2-7): GAGVSQSPSNKVTEKGKDVELRCDPISGHTALYWYRQSLGQGLEFLIYFQGNSAPDKSGLPSDRFSAERTGGSVSTLTIQRTQQEDSAVYLCASSRASRNGEQYFGPGTRLTVT.

This chain's CDR3 is CASSLGRASIFEQFF. The CDR3 bases are TGTGCCAGCAGCTTAGGGAGGGCCTCAATTTTTGAGCAGTTCTTC. The gene calls are TRBV5-5 and TRBJ2-1; 7 bases align to TRBD2. Germline V CDR1 and CDR2: SGHKS, YYEKEE (reference sequence). This CDR3 spans 15 amino acids. V shed 2 bases and J 9 bases; nucleotides not matched to a gene: 11.

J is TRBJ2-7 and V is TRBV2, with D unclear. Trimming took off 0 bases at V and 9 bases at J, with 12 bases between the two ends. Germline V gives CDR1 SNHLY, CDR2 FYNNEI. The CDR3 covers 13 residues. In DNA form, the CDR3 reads TGTGCCAGCAGTGAAGCGCTTAGTCCGGGGCAGTACTTC. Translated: CASSEALSPGQYF. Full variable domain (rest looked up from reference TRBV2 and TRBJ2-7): EPEVTQTPSHQVTQMGQEVILRCVPISNHLYFYWYRQILGQKVEFLVSFYNNEISEKSEIFDDQFSVERPDGSNFTLKIRSTKLEDSAMYFCASSEALSPGQYFGPGTRLTVT.

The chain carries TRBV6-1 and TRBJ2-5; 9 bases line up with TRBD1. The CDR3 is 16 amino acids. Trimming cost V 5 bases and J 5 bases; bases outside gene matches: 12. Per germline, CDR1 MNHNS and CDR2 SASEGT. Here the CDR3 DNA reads TGTGCCAGCAGTCAGTGGACAGGGGATGCTAGGGAGACCCAGTACTTC. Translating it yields CASSQWTGDARETQYF.

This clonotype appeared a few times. The CDR3 protein is CASSRGQGNGYTF. The DNA for the CDR3 is TGTGCCAGCAGTCGGGGACAAGGGAACGGCTACACCTTC. V and J are TRBV28 and TRBJ1-2, with a weak D call TRBD1 (6 bases). The CDR3 spans 13 residues. Trimming removed 5 bases at V and 8 bases at J, with 15 bases between. Germline V gene data show CDR1 as MDHEN and CDR2 as SYDVKM.